This T cell receptor beta chain came from a study of technical replicates of blood from a handful of donors. Of note for this clone: One end of the junction does not line up with germline, which may come from a read error.

The data were produced by immunoSEQ multiplex PCR, yet TCRdb's version contains in-frame clones alone and is incomplete. The sample shows about 82,000 clones, 96% of them seen only once. Sequenced: T cells isolated from PBMCs. This receptor was identified in a human donor in good health.

The CDR3 is CASSFAGGGTETFF. The CDR3 nucleotides are TGTGCCAGCAGCTTTGCAGGGGGAGGAACTGAAACTTTCTTT. The rearrangement links TRBV5-4 to TRBJ1-1; 7 bases match TRBD1. Germline assignment: CDR1 SGHNT and CDR2 YYREEE (reference sequence). The CDR3 consists of 14 residues.